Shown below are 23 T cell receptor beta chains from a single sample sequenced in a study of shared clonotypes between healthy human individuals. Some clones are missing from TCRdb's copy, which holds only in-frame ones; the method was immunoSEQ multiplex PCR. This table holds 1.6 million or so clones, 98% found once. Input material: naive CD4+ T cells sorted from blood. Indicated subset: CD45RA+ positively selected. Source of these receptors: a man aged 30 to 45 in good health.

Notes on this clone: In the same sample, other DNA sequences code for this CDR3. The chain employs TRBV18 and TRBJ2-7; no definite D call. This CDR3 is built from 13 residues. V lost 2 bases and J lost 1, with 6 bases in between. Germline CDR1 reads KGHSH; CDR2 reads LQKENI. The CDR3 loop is CASSPDSSYEQYF. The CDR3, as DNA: TGTGCCAGCTCACCAGACTCATCCTACGAGCAGTACTTC.

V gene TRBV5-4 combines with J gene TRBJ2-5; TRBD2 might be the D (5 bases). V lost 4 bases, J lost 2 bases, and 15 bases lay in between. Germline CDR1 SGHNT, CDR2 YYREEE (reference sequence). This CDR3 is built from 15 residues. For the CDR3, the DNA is TGTGCCAGCAGCCCTACGGAGGACGCACAAGAGACCCAGTACTTC. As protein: CASSPTEDAQETQYF.

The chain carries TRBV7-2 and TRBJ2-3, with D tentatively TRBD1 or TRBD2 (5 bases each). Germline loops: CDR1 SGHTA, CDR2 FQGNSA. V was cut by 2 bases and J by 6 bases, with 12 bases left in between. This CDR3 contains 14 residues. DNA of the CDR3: TGTGCCAGCAGCTTACGCCAGGGAGAGGATACGCAGTATTTT. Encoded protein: CASSLRQGEDTQYF.

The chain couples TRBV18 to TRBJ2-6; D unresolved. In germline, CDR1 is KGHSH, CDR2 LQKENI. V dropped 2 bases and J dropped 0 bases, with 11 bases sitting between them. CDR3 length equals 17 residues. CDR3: CASSPSNLNSGANVLTF. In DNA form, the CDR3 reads TGTGCCAGCTCACCAAGTAACCTCAACTCTGGGGCCAACGTCCTGACTTTC. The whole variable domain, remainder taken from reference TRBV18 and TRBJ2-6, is NAGVMQNPRHLVRRRGQEARLRCSPMKGHSHVYWYRQLPEEGLKFMVYLQKENIIDESGMPKERFSAEFPKEGPSILRIQQVVRGDSAAYFCASSPSNLNSGANVLTFGAGSRLTVL.

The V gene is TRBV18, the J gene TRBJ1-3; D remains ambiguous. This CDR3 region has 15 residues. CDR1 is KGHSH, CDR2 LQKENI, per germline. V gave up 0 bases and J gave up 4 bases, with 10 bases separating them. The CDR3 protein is CASSPPSQWGNTIYF. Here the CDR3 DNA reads TGTGCCAGCTCACCACCGAGTCAGTGGGGAAACACCATATATTTT.

The CDR3 sequence: CASSEDGGGPQHF. In DNA, the CDR3 is TGTGCCAGCAGTGAGGACGGGGGTGGGCCCCAGCATTTT. The chain employs TRBV2 and TRBJ1-5; D is perhaps TRBD1 (5 bases). Trimming removed 3 bases at V and 9 bases at J, with 12 bases between. Germline CDR1 reads SNHLY; CDR2 reads FYNNEI. The CDR3 sequence is 13 residues long.

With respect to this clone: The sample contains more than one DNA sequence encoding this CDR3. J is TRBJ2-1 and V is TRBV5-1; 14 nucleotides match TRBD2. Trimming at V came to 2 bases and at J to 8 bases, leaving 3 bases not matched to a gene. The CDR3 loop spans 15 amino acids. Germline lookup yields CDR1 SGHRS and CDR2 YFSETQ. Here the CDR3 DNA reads TGCGCCAGCAGCTTAGGGACTAGCGGGAGTTATGAGCAGTTCTTC. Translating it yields CASSLGTSGSYEQFF.

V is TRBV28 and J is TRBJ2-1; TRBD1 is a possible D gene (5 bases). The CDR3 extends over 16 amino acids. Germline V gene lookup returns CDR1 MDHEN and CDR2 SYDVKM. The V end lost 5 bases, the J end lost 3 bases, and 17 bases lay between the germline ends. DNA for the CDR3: TGTGCCAGCAGTCCACCCCGACAGACCATCTACAATGAGCAGTTCTTC. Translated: CASSPPRQTIYNEQFF.

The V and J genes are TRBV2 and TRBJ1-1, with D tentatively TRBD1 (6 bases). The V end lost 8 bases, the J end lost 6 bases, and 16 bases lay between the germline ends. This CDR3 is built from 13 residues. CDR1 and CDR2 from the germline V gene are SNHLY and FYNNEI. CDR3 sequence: CASVINRVSEAFF. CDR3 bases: TGTGCCAGCGTTATCAACAGGGTGTCTGAAGCTTTCTTT.

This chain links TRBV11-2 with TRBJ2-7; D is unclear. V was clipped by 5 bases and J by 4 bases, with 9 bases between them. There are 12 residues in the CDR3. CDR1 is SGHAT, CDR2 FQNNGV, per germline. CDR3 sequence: CASSPVGYEQYF. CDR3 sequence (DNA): TGTGCCAGCAGCCCAGTGGGGTACGAGCAGTACTTC. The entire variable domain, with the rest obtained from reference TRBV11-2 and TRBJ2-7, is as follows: EAGVAQSPRYKIIEKRQSVAFWCNPISGHATLYWYQQILGQGPKLLIQFQNNGVVDDSQLPKDRFSAERLKGVDSTLKIQPAKLEDSAVYLCASSPVGYEQYFGPGTRLTVT.

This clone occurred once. The CDR3 nucleotides read TGTGCCAGCAGCTTAGAACTACCCCCTGGGGCCAACGTCCTGACTTTC. It is translated as CASSLELPPGANVLTF. The V and J genes are TRBV7-8 and TRBJ2-6; D is unresolved. Germline V CDR1 and CDR2: SGHVS, FQNEAQ. This CDR3 has 16 amino acids. Trimming cost V 1 base and J 2 bases, with 9 bases left between them.

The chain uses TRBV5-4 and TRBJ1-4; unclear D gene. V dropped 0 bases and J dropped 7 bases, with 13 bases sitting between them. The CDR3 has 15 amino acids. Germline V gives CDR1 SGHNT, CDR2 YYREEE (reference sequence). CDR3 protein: CASSLEGGGPEKLFF. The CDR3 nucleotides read TGTGCCAGCAGCTTGGAAGGTGGAGGACCTGAAAAACTGTTTTTT.

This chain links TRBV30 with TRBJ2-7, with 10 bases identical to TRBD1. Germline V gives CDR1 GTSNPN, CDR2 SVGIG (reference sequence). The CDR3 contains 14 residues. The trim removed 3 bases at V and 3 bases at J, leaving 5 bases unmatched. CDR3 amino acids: CAWRRTGGIYEQYF. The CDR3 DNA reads TGTGCCTGGAGGCGGACAGGGGGAATCTACGAGCAGTACTTC.

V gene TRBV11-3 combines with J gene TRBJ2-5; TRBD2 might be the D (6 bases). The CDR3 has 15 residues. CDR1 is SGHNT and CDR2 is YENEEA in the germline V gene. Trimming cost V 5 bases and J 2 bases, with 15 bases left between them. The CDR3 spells CASSITRDSQETQYF. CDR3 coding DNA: TGTGCCAGCAGCATAACAAGGGACTCACAAGAGACCCAGTACTTC.

CDR3 nucleotides: TGCGCCAGCAGCTTAAGACGGGTACAAGAGACCCAGTACTTC. Protein: CASSLRRVQETQYF. The genes are TRBV5-1 and TRBJ2-5; D ambiguous. This CDR3 spans 14 amino acids. The V end was cut by 2 bases, the J end by 2 bases, with 10 bases between. CDR1 is SGHRS and CDR2 is YFSETQ in the germline V gene.

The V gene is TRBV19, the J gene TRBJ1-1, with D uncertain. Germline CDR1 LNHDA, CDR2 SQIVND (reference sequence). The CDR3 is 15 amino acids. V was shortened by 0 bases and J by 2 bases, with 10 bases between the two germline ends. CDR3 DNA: TGTGCCAGTAGTATAGACCTAGGGAGAAACACTGAAGCTTTCTTT. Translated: CASSIDLGRNTEAFF.

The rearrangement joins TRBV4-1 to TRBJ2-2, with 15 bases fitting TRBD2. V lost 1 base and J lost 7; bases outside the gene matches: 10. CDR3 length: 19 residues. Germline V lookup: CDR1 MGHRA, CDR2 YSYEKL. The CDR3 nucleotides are TGCGCCAGCAGCCAAGGACTTGGACTAGCGGGAGGGATGCACGGGGAGCTGTTTTTT. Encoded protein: CASSQGLGLAGGMHGELFF.

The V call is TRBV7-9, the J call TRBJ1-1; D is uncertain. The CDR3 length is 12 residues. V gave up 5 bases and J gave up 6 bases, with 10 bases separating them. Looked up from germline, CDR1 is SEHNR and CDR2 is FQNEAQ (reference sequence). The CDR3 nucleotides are TGTGCCAGCAGCCTCGTGGAAGCTGAAGCTTTCTTT. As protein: CASSLVEAEAFF.

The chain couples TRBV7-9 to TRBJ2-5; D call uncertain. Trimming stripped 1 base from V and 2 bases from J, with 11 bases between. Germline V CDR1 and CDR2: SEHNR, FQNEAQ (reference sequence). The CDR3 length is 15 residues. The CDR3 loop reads CASSLEGQPQETQYF. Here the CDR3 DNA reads TGTGCCAGCAGCTTAGAAGGGCAGCCTCAAGAGACCCAGTACTTC.

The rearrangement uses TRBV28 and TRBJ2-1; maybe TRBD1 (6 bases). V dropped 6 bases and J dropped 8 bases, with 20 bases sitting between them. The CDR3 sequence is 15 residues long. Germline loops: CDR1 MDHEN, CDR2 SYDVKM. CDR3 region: CASRFSGQFSHEQFF. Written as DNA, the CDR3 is TGTGCCAGCAGGTTCTCGGGACAATTTAGTCATGAGCAGTTCTTC.

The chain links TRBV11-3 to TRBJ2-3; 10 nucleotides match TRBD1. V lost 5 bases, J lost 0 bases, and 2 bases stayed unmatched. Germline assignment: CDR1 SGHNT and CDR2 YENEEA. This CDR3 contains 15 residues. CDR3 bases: TGTGCCAGCAGCCCGGACAGGGGGAGCACAGATACGCAGTATTTT. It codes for CASSPDRGSTDTQYF.

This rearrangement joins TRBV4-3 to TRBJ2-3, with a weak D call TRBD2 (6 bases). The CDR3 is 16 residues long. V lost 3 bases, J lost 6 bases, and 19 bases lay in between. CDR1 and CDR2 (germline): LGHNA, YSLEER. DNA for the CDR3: TGCGCCAGCAGCCAGAGGGTTGGACTAAACACGGATACGCAGTATTTT. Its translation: CASSQRVGLNTDTQYF.

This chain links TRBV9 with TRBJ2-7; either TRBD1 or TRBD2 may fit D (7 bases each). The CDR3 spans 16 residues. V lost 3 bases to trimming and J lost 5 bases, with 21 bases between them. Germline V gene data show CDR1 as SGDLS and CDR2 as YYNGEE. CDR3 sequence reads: CASSARGGALGHEQYF. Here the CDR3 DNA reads TGTGCCAGCAGCGCCAGGGGGGGGGCGCTGGGCCACGAGCAGTACTTC.